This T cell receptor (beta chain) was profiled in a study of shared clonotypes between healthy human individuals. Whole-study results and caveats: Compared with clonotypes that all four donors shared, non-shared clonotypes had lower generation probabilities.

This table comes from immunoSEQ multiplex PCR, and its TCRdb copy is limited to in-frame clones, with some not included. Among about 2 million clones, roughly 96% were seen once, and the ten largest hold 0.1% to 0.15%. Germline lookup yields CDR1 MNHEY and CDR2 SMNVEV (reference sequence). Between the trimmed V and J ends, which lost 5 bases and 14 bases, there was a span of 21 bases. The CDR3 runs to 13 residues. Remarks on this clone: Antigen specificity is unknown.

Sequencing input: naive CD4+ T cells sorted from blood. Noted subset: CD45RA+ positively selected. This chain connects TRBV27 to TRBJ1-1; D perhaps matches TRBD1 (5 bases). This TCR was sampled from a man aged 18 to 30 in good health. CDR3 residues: CASSRDQGLLAFF. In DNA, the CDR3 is TGTGCCAGCAGTCGAGATCAGGGACTGTTAGCCTTCTTT.